This T cell receptor beta chain was sequenced during a study of blood T cell repertoires in COVID-19. Study details: Some COVID-19 samples were acute and others convalescent; all came from the United States, Italy and Spain. The analysed material was cDNA or gDNA that came from T cells, B-cell-depleted T cells, or PBMCs.

The authors' processing: Reference gene primers were amplified, and this amplification served to estimate nucleated cell counts. This table comes from immunoSEQ multiplex PCR, and its TCRdb copy is limited to in-frame clones, with some not included. V and J calls plus clone size are reproduced from that table; the DNA served to infer D and trimming. The sample lists tens of thousands of clones; around four fifths were seen once. Germline CDR1 reads KGHSH; CDR2 reads LQKENI. CDR3 length: 15 residues. V lost 1 base and J lost 7; bases outside the gene matches: 1. This TCR derives from a human donor in a cohort sampled during active COVID-19. V usage is TRBV18 and J usage is TRBJ1-4; 12 bases are a match to TRBD1. Sample: peripheral blood. The CDR3 region is CASSPQGQGAEKLFF. The CDR3 nucleotides read TGTGCCAGCTCACCACAGGGACAGGGGGCTGAAAAACTGTTTTTT.